The 19 T cell receptor beta chains in this list originate from one sample, sequenced in a study of Tregs in tolerant kidney transplant recipients. Only in-frame clones appear in the TCRdb table, and some are missing; sequencing was by immunoSEQ multiplex PCR. This sample has about 110,000 clones, with 90% found just once. Here the sequenced sample was CD4+ T cells from blood, taken before the transplant. These receptor sequences come from a human donor who received a combined kidney and bone marrow transplant.

J is TRBJ1-5 and V is TRBV7-8, with TRBD1 as a possible D gene (5 bases). The germline gives CDR1 SGHVS, CDR2 FQNEAQ. This CDR3 has 14 residues. Trimming cost V 3 bases and J 8 bases, with 14 bases left between them. CDR3 residues: CASSLGRKREPQHF. In DNA, the CDR3 is TGTGCCAGCAGCTTGGGGCGAAAAAGAGAGCCCCAGCATTTT. Variable domain in full (rest from reference TRBV7-8 and TRBJ1-5): GAGVSQSPRYKVAKRGQDVALRCDPISGHVSLFWYQQALGQGPEFLTYFQNEAQLDKSGLPSDRFFAERPEGSVSTLKIQRTQQEDSAVYLCASSLGRKREPQHFGDGTRLSIL.

This clone was counted between two and nine times. The chain is built from TRBV5-4 and TRBJ1-2; D may be TRBD1 (5 bases). Trimming removed 3 bases from V and 4 bases from J, with 10 bases in between. Germline CDR1 is SGHNT and CDR2 is YYREEE (reference sequence). The CDR3 covers 13 residues. CDR3 sequence (DNA): TGTGCCAGCAGCTCATCCAGGGCCTATGGCTACACCTTC. This translates into CASSSSRAYGYTF.

J is TRBJ1-2 and V is TRBV21-1; the DNA was not compared with TRBD1, the D call given in the table. TRBV21-1 is listed as a pseudogene. CDR3 length: 16 amino acids. The CDR3 region is CASSKDKRTDIYGYTF. Written as DNA, the CDR3 is TGTGCCAGCAGCAAAGATAAACGGACAGATATCTATGGCTACACCTTC.

The J gene is TRBJ2-1, the V gene TRBV4-1; the match to TRBD1 covers 7 bases. V lost 0 bases and J lost 3; bases outside the gene matches: 5. CDR1 MGHRA and CDR2 YSYEKL come from the germline V gene. The CDR3 sequence is 16 residues long. The CDR3 sequence is CASSQDRAGGYNEQFF. The CDR3 DNA reads as TGCGCCAGCAGCCAAGATCGGGCAGGGGGCTACAATGAGCAGTTCTTC.

V gene TRBV11-3 combines with J gene TRBJ1-6; D unclear. Between the trimmed V and J ends, which lost 1 base and 10 bases, there was a span of 8 bases. The CDR3 is 13 amino acids. Germline V CDR1 and CDR2: SGHNT, YENEEA. The CDR3 DNA follows: TGTGCCAGCAGCTTAGGGGGAGGGTCACCCCTCCACTTT. This sequence encodes CASSLGGGSPLHF.

The CDR3 protein is CASSPTGNEQYF. CDR3 coding DNA: TGTGCCAGCTCACCGACAGGAAACGAGCAGTACTTC. This sequence joins TRBV18 and TRBJ2-7; a possible D gene is TRBD1 (6 bases). Germline V CDR1 and CDR2: KGHSH, LQKENI. The CDR3 is made up of 12 amino acids. V lost 3 bases and J lost 5, with 8 bases in between.

V usage is TRBV5-4 and J usage is TRBJ1-2; D possibly corresponds to TRBD1 (6 bases). V was cut by 3 bases and J by 4 bases, with 19 bases left in between. CDR3 length: 16 residues. Germline loops: CDR1 SGHNT, CDR2 YYREEE (reference sequence). The chain's CDR3 is CASSSDPTGSPYGYTF. CDR3 in DNA: TGTGCCAGCAGCTCCGATCCTACAGGGTCCCCCTATGGCTACACCTTC.

The rearrangement joins TRBV7-2 to TRBJ1-6; D is perhaps TRBD1 (6 bases). Germline lookup yields CDR1 SGHTA and CDR2 FQGNSA. This CDR3 spans 13 amino acids. Trimming took 2 bases from V and 7 from J, leaving 6 bases between them. The CDR3 DNA is TGTGCCAGCAGCTTACAGGGGAATTCACCCCTCCACTTT. Translated, it gives CASSLQGNSPLHF.

V and J are TRBV28 and TRBJ1-2; TRBD1 agrees at 7 bases. V shed 3 bases, J shed 0 bases, and the junction held 7 bases outside the gene matches. There are 16 residues in the CDR3. Germline-derived CDR1 and CDR2 are MDHEN and SYDVKM. The chain's CDR3 is CASSFFWDRANYGYTF. The CDR3 DNA sequence: TGTGCCAGCAGTTTTTTTTGGGACAGAGCTAACTATGGCTACACCTTC.

The CDR3 DNA reads as TGTGCCACCAGTATACTCACCGGGGAGCTGTTTTTT. This sequence encodes CATSILTGELFF. This chain connects TRBV15 to TRBJ2-2; D not certain. The V end was cut by 6 bases, the J end by 4 bases, with 6 bases between. The V gene's germline CDR1 is LNHNV and CDR2 YYDKDF (reference sequence). The CDR3 has 12 amino acids.

The chain uses TRBV6-5 and TRBJ2-1; 7 bases fit TRBD2. V lost 0 bases, J lost 5 bases, and 7 bases stayed unmatched. CDR1 and CDR2 from the germline V gene are MNHEY and SVGAGI. The length of the CDR3 is 16 residues. CDR3: CASSYSKGRANNEQFF. The CDR3 DNA is TGTGCCAGCAGTTACTCGAAGGGGAGGGCCAACAATGAGCAGTTCTTC.

The chain uses TRBV7-2 and TRBJ1-2, with D possibly TRBD1 on 6 matching bases. Trimming removed 4 bases from V and 3 bases from J, with 18 bases in between. The V gene's germline CDR1 is SGHTA and CDR2 FQGNSA. The CDR3 is 16 residues long. The CDR3: CASSSAGGRDDYGYTF. As DNA, the CDR3 is TGTGCCAGCAGCTCGGCGGGGGGGCGCGACGACTATGGCTACACCTTC.

CDR3 in DNA: TGTGCCACCAGCAGAGGCGGCAGAGAATTCCAAGAGACCCAGTACTTC. Amino acids: CATSRGGREFQETQYF. This chain joins TRBV15 and TRBJ2-5; D gene ambiguous. The CDR3 covers 16 residues. V was cut by 1 base and J by 1 base, with 13 bases left in between. CDR1 and CDR2 from the germline V gene are LNHNV and YYDKDF (reference sequence). Complete variable domain (other parts from reference TRBV15 and TRBJ2-5): DAMVIQNPRYQVTQFGKPVTLSCSQTLNHNVMYWYQQKSSQAPKLLFHYYDKDFNNEADTPDNFQSRRPNTSFCFLDIRSPGLGDTAMYLCATSRGGREFQETQYFGPGTRLLVL.

This chain uses TRBV11-2 with TRBJ1-1; D possibly corresponds to TRBD1 (5 bases). Trimming stripped 5 bases from V and 5 bases from J, with 12 bases between. The CDR3 length is 13 residues. Germline CDR1 SGHAT, CDR2 FQNNGV. The CDR3 sequence: CASSAPGATEAFF. CDR3 in DNA: TGTGCCAGCAGCGCACCTGGGGCTACTGAAGCTTTCTTT.

This sequence joins TRBV11-2 and TRBJ2-1; D is unclear. The CDR3 is made up of 16 amino acids. Trimming removed 2 bases from V and 3 bases from J, with 14 bases in between. Germline V CDR1 and CDR2: SGHAT, FQNNGV. CDR3 protein: CASSLFIQSNYNEQFF. The CDR3 coding sequence is TGTGCCAGCAGCTTATTTATACAGAGTAACTACAATGAGCAGTTCTTC.

The rearrangement joins TRBV7-2 to TRBJ1-2, with a possible D match to TRBD1 (5 bases). V gave up 1 base and J gave up 2 bases, with 8 bases separating them. Germline CDR1 is SGHTA and CDR2 is FQGNSA. This CDR3 spans 14 amino acids. The CDR3 sequence is CASSLGSGNYGYTF. Here the CDR3 DNA reads TGTGCCAGCAGCTTAGGTTCAGGGAACTATGGCTACACCTTC.

V is TRBV7-9 and J is TRBJ2-1, with D tentatively TRBD2 (5 bases). This CDR3 spans 15 amino acids. Per germline, CDR1 SEHNR and CDR2 FQNEAQ (reference sequence). Trimming removed 1 base from V and 6 bases from J, with 13 bases in between. CDR3 sequence: CASSLGGWAGNEQFF. The CDR3 DNA reads TGTGCCAGCAGCTTAGGGGGTTGGGCGGGCAATGAGCAGTTCTTC.

The J gene is TRBJ1-2, the V gene TRBV5-5, with D unresolved. This CDR3 comprises 13 residues. Trimming took off 4 bases at V and 8 bases at J, with 15 bases between the two ends. Looked up from germline, CDR1 is SGHKS and CDR2 is YYEKEE (reference sequence). CDR3 DNA: TGTGCCAGCAGCGCGACAAGCCTTTCCGGCTACACCTTC. Its protein is CASSATSLSGYTF.

V gene TRBV5-5 combines with J gene TRBJ2-5; possibly TRBD2 for D (6 bases). The germline CDR1 and CDR2 sequences are SGHKS and YYEKEE (reference sequence). The germline V and J ends were trimmed by 0 bases and 3 bases, with 21 bases remaining between them. The CDR3 totals 18 residues. The DNA of the CDR3 is TGTGCCAGCAGCTTGGGGCGGGGCCCAGGGAACGGAAAAGAGACCCAGTACTTC. It specifies CASSLGRGPGNGKETQYF.